This paragraph covers one T cell receptor (beta chain) sequence. Repertoires were generated with immunoSEQ multiplex PCR, while TCRdb's copy carries only in-frame clones and drops some. This table has 130,000 to 150,000 clones, roughly four fifths appearing once. This CDR3 has 17 residues. Germline CDR1 is LGHNA and CDR2 is YSLEER. V trimming: 0 bases; J trimming: 4 bases; junction bases outside the gene matches: 9. This sample was included in a study of blood T cell repertoires in COVID-19. About the research overall: Both acute and convalescent COVID-19 samples were obtained from the United States, Italy and Spain.

This clonotype was obtained from a man in his forties or fifties who had recovered from COVID-19. V is TRBV4-3 and J is TRBJ2-1, with 7 nucleotides matching TRBD1. Sequencing was done on a sample of PBMCs or T cells enriched from blood (not recorded which). CDR3 nucleotides: TGCGCCAGCAGCCAAGAGATAACAGGGGAAGAGTACAATGAGCAGTTCTTC. Translating it yields CASSQEITGEEYNEQFF.